This TCR beta chain was sequenced in a study of Ad26.COV2.S vaccination and SARS-CoV-2 variants. Study background: By the intramuscular route, Ad26.COV2.S was given once, or twice 56 days apart. Study conclusions and caveats: Quantification of TCR breadth and depth may have yielded underestimates of total T cell responses. People given the vaccine had a wider spike-specific TCR breadth than placebo recipients did.

Germline-derived CDR1 and CDR2 are SGHNT and YYREEE (reference sequence). Trimming removed 4 bases at V and 2 bases at J, with 10 bases between. The CDR3 contains 13 residues. As for treatment: around 19 received Ad26.COV2.S at low or high dose, single or two shots; about 5 received placebo; per-sample allocation not given. Following the first vaccine or placebo injection, samples were taken on day 63. Notes on this clone: No antigen is known for it.

Using immunoSEQ multiplex PCR, the repertoire was profiled, and TCRdb retains in-frame clones only, with some absent. This sample has about 460,000 clones, with 80% to 90% found just once. This TCR derives from a person aged 18-60 years who received the Ad26.COV2.S COVID-19 vaccine or a placebo. Source: peripheral blood, taken in a trial of Ad26.COV2.S vaccine versus placebo. The gene calls are TRBV5-4 and TRBJ2-7; possibly TRBD2 for D (6 bases). The CDR3 sequence is CASSPASAYEQYF. In DNA form, the CDR3 reads TGTGCCAGCAGCCCCGCTAGCGCCTACGAGCAGTACTTC.